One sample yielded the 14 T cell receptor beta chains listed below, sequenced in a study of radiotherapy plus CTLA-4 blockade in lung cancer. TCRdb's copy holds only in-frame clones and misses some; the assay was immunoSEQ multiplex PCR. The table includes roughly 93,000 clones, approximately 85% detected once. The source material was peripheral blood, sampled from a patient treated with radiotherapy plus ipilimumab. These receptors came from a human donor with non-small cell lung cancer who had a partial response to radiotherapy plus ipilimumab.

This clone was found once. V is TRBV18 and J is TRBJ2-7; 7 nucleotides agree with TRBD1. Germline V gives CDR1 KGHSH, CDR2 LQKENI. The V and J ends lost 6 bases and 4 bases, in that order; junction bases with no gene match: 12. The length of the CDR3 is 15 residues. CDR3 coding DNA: TGTGCCAGCTCCCCCGACAGGGCTCTCCCTTACGAGCAGTACTTC. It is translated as CASSPDRALPYEQYF.

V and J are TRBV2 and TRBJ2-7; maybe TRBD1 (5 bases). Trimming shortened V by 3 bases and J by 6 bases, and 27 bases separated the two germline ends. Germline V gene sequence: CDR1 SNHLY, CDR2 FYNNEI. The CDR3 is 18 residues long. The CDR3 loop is CASSDDSQVGPLASEQYF. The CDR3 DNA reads TGTGCCAGCAGTGATGATAGTCAGGTGGGGCCCCTCGCGTCCGAGCAGTACTTC.

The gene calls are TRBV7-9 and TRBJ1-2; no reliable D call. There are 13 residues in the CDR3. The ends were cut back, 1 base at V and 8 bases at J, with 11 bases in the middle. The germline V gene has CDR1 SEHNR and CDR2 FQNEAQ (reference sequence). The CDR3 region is CASSLGYQEGYTF. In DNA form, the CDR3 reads TGTGCCAGCAGCTTAGGTTATCAGGAAGGCTACACCTTC.

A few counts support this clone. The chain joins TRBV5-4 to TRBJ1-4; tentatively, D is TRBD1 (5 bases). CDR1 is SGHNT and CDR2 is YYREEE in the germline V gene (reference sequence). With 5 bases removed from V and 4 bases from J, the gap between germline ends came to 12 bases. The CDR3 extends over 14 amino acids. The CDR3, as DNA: TGTGCCAGCAGGCGGGACGGCGGTAATGAAAAACTGTTTTTT. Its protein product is CASRRDGGNEKLFF.

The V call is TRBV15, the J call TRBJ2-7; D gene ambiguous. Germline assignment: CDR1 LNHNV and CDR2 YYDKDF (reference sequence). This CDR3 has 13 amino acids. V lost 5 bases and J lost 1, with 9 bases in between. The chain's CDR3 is CATSFQESYEQYF. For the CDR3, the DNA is TGTGCCACCAGCTTCCAGGAATCCTACGAGCAGTACTTC.

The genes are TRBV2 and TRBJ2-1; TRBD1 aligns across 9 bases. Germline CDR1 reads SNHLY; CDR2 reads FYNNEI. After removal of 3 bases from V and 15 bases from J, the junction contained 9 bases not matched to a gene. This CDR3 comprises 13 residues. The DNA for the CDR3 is TGTGCCAGCAGTGAGGGGGAAGACAGGGGGTTGTTCTTC. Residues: CASSEGEDRGLFF.

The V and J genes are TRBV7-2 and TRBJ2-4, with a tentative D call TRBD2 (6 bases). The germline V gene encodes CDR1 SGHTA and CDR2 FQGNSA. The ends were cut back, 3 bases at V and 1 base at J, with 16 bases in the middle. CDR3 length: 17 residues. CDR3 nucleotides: TGTGCCAGCAGCTTCCGCCCCCAAGGGAGGGCCAAAAACATTCAGTACTTC. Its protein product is CASSFRPQGRAKNIQYF.

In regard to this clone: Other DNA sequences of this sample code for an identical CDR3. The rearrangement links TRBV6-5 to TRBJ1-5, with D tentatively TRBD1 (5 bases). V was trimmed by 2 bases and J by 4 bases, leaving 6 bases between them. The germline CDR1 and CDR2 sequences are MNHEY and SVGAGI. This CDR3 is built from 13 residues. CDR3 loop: CASSYRGNQPQHF. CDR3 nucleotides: TGTGCCAGCAGTTACAGGGGAAATCAGCCCCAGCATTTT.

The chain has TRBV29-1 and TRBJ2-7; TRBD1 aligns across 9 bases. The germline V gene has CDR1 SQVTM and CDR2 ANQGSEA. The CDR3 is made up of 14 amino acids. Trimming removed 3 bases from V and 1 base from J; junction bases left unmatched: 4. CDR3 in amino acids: CSVDGTGTSYEQYF. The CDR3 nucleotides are TGCAGCGTTGACGGGACAGGGACATCCTACGAGCAGTACTTC.

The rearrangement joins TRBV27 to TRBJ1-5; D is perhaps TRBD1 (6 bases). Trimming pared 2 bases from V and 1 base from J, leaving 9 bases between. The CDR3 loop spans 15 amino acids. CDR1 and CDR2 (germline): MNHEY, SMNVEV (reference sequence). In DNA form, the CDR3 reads TGTGCCAGCAGTTTAAACAGGGAAAGCAATCAGCCCCAGCATTTT. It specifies CASSLNRESNQPQHF.

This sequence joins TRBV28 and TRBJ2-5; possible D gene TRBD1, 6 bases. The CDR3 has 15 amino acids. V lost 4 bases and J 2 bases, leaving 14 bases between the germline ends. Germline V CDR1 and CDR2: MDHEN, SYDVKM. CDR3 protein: CASSSPGQTQETQYF. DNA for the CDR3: TGTGCCAGCAGTTCCCCCGGACAGACTCAAGAGACCCAGTACTTC.

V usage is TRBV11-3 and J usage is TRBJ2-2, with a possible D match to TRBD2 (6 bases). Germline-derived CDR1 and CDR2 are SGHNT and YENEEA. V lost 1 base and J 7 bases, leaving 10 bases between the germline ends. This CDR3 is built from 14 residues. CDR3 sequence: CASSLGGLGGELFF. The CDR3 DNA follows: TGTGCCAGCAGCTTAGGGGGACTCGGCGGGGAGCTGTTTTTT.

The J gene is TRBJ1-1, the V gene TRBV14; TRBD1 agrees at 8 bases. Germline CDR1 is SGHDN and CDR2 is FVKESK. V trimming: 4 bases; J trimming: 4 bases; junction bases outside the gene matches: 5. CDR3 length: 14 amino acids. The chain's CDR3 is CASSRNTGGTEAFF. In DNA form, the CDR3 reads TGTGCCAGCAGCCGCAATACAGGGGGCACTGAAGCTTTCTTT.

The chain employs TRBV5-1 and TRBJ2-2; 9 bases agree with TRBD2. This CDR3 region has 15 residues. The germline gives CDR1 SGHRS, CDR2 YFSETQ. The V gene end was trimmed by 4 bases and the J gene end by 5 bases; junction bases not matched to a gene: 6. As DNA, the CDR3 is TGCGCCAGCAGCGATAGCGGGAGAGGTACCGGGGAGCTGTTTTTT. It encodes CASSDSGRGTGELFF.